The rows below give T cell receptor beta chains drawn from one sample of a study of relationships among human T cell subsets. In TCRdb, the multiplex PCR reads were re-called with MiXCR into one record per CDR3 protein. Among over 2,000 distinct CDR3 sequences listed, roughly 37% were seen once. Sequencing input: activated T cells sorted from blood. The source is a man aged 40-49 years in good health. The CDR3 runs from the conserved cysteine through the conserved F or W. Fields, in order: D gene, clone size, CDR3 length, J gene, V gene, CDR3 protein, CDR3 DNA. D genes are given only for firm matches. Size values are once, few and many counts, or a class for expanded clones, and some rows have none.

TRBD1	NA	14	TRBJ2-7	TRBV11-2	CASSLAQGANEQYF	TGTGCCAGCAGCTTAGCACAGGGGGCTAACGAGCAGTACTTC
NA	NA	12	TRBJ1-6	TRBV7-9	CASSQGDSPLHF	TGTGCCAGCAGCCAAGGAGATTCACCCCTCCACTTT
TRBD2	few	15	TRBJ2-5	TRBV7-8	CASSVTSGTAETQYF	TGTGCCAGCAGCGTTACTAGCGGGACGGCAGAGACCCAGTACTTC
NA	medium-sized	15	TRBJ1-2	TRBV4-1	CASSQVAGVNYGYTF	TGCGCCAGCAGCCAAGTCGCAGGAGTCAACTATGGCTACACCTTC
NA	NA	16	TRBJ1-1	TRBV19	CASSPRLGEGGTEAFF	TGTGCCAGTAGTCCCCGCCTAGGGGAGGGAGGCACTGAAGCTTTCTTT
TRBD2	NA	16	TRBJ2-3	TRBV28	CASSFAGLAGEDTQYF	TGTGCCAGCAGTTTTGCGGGACTAGCGGGAGAGGATACGCAGTATTTT
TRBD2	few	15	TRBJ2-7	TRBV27	CASSLRLAALYEQYF	TGTGCCAGCAGTTTAAGACTAGCGGCACTCTACGAGCAGTACTTC
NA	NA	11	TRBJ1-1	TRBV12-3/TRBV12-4	CASTTGSEAFF	TGTGCCAGCACCACAGGTAGTGAAGCTTTCTTT
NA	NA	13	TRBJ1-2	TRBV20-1	CSARDGGLVGYTF	TGCAGTGCTAGAGATGGGGGCTTAGTAGGCTACACCTTC
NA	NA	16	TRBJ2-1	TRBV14	CASSPQGGGPGNEQFF	TGTGCCAGCAGCCCCCAGGGGGGAGGGCCCGGCAATGAGCAGTTCTTC
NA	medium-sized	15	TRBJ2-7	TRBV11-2	CASSLDGDFTYEQYF	TGTGCCAGCAGCTTAGACGGGGACTTTACCTACGAGCAGTACTTC
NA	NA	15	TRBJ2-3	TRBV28	CASSFVGLGADTQYF	TGTGCCAGCAGTTTCGTTGGATTGGGAGCGGATACGCAGTATTTT
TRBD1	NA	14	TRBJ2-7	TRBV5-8	CASSSGTGSYEQYF	TGTGCCAGCAGCTCCGGGACAGGATCCTACGAGCAGTACTTC
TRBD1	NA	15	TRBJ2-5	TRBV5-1	CASSRLAGGQETQYF	TGCGCCAGCAGCCGGCTGGCAGGGGGCCAAGAGACCCAGTACTTC
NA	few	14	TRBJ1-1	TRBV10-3	CATGSDPDSTEAFF	TGTGCCACCGGTTCTGACCCGGACTCCACTGAAGCTTTCTTT
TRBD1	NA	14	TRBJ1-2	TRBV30	CAWSRQDRSYGYTF	TGTGCCTGGAGTAGACAGGACAGGAGTTATGGCTACACCTTC
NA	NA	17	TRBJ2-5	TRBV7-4	CASSLTPGRTTPRTRYF	TGTGCCAGCAGTTTGACACCGGGACGGACGACCCCTAGGACCCGGTACTTC
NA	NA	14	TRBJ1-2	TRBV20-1	CSARDPGGLYGYTF	TGCAGTGCTAGAGATCCGGGGGGCCTCTATGGCTACACCTTC
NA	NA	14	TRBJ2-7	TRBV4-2	CASSLATISYEQYF	TGTGCCAGCAGCCTTGCGACTATCTCCTACGAGCAGTACTTC
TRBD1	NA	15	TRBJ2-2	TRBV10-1	CASSVRQGSTGELFF	TGCGCCAGCAGTGTGCGACAGGGAAGCACCGGGGAGCTGTTTTTT
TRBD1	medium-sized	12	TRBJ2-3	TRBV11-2	CASSLGDRMQYF	TGTGCCAGCAGCTTAGGGGACAGAATGCAGTATTTT
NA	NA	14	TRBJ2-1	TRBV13	CASSLSGGGPRQFF	TGTGCCAGCAGCTTATCAGGGGGAGGGCCCCGGCAGTTCTTC
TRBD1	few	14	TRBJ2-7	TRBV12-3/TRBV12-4	CASGGQGDSYEQYF	TGTGCCAGCGGTGGACAGGGTGATTCCTACGAGCAGTACTTC
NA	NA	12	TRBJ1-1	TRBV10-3	CATSGRNTEAFF	TGTGCCACCTCAGGGAGGAACACTGAAGCTTTCTTT
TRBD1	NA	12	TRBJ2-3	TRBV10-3	CATTGGTDTQYF	TGTGCCACTACAGGGGGCACAGATACGCAGTATTTT
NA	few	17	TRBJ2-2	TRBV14	CASSQDIRAANTGELFF	TGTGCCAGCAGCCAAGATATTCGAGCGGCCAACACCGGGGAGCTGTTTTTT
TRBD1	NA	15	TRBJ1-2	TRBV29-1	CSVEGDRGANYGYTF	TGCAGCGTTGAAGGTGACAGGGGTGCTAACTATGGCTACACCTTC
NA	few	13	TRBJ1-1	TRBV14	CASSLDGYTEAFF	TGTGCCAGCAGCCTGGATGGGTACACTGAAGCTTTCTTT
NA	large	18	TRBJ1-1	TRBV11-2	CASSSLGRQVGSNTEAFF	TGTGCCAGCAGCTCGCTGGGGCGACAGGTTGGCTCGAACACTGAAGCTTTCTTT
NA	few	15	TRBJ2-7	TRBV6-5	CASSPPRGISYEQYF	TGTGCCAGCAGCCCACCCCGAGGGATCTCCTACGAGCAGTACTTC
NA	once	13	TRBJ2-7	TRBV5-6	CASSFDSTYEQYF	TGTGCCAGCAGCTTCGACAGCACCTACGAGCAGTACTTC
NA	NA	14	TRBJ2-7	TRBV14	CASSQDRWAYEQYF	TGTGCCAGCAGCCAAGACAGGTGGGCCTACGAGCAGTACTTC
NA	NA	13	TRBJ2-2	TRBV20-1	CSASWPNTGELFF	TGCAGTGCTAGTTGGCCGAACACCGGGGAGCTGTTTTTT
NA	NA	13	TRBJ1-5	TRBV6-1	CASQHGFNQPQHF	TGTGCCAGCCAACACGGCTTCAATCAGCCCCAGCATTTT
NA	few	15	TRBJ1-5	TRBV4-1	CASSQRTDSNQPQHF	TGCGCCAGCAGCCAAAGAACCGATAGCAATCAGCCCCAGCATTTT
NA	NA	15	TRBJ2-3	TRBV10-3	CAISGGDLQGQTQYF	TGTGCCATCAGTGGGGGGGATTTACAGGGGCAGACGCAGTATTTT
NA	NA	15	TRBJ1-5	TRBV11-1	CASSLGPGPNQPQHF	TGTGCCAGCAGCTTAGGGCCCGGGCCTAATCAGCCCCAGCATTTT
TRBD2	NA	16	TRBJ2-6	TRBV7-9	CASSPAGRAGANVLTF	TGTGCCAGCAGCCCCGCCGGGAGGGCTGGGGCCAACGTCCTGACTTTC
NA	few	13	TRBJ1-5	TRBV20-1	CSASDRVDQPQHF	TGCAGTGCTAGTGATAGGGTAGATCAGCCCCAGCATTTT
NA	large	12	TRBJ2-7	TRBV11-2	CASSPDSYEQYF	TGTGCCAGCAGCCCCGACAGCTACGAGCAGTACTTC
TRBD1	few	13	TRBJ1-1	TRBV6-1	CASSEWTGSEAFF	TGTGCCAGCAGTGAATGGACAGGTTCTGAAGCTTTCTTT
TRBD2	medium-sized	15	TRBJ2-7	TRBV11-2	CASSLITPGLAEQYF	TGTGCCAGCAGCTTAATAACACCGGGACTAGCGGAGCAGTACTTC
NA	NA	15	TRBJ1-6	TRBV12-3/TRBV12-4	CASSFAGAGNSPLHF	TGTGCCAGCAGTTTCGCGGGGGCAGGAAATTCACCCCTCCACTTT
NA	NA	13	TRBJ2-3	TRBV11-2	CASSGAGVDTQYF	TGTGCCAGCAGCGGGGCAGGGGTGGATACGCAGTATTTT
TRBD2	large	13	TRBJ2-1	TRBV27	CASSLGLANEQFF	TGTGCCAGCAGTTTGGGACTAGCGAATGAGCAGTTCTTC
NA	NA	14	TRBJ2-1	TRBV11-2	CASSLVALGGEQFF	TGTGCCAGCAGCTTAGTTGCGTTGGGCGGTGAGCAGTTCTTC
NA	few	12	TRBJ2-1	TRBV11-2	CASSSQGGLATF	TGTGCCAGCAGCTCCCAGGGCGGGCTAGCAACCTTC
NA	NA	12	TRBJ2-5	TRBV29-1	CSVSANQETQYF	TGCAGCGTGTCAGCCAATCAAGAGACCCAGTACTTC
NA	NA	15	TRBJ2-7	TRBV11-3	CASSRRTGSNDEQYF	TGTGCCAGCAGCCGTCGTACAGGGTCTAATGACGAGCAGTACTTC
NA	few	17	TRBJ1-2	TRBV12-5	CASGLVLAGGADYGYTF	TGTGCTAGTGGTTTGGTACTCGCGGGGGGCGCGGACTATGGCTACACCTTC
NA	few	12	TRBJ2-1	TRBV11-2	CASSLSGNEQFF	TGTGCCAGCAGCTTAAGCGGGAATGAGCAGTTCTTC
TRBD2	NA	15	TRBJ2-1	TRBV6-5	CASSDGLAGNNEQFF	TGTGCCAGCAGCGACGGACTAGCGGGGAACAATGAGCAGTTCTTC
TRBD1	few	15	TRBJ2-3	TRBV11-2	CASSKRTGGADTQYF	TGTGCCAGCAGCAAACGTACAGGGGGCGCAGATACGCAGTATTTT
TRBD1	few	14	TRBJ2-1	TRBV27	CASSLRDRSHEQFF	TGTGCCAGCAGTTTACGGGACAGGTCTCATGAGCAGTTCTTC
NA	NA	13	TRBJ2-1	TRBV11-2	CASSPDSYNEQFF	TGTGCCAGCAGCCCTGATTCATACAATGAGCAGTTCTTC
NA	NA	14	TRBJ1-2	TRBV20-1	CSARAPGTLYGYTF	TGCAGTGCTAGGGCCCCCGGGACCTTGTATGGCTACACCTTC
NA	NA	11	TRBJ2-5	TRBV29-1	CSDRSRGTQYF	TGCAGCGACAGGTCCCGGGGGACCCAGTACTTC
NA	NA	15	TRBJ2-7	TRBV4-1	CASSRSEGQGYEQYF	TGCGCCAGCAGCCGGAGCGAGGGCCAGGGCTACGAGCAGTACTTC